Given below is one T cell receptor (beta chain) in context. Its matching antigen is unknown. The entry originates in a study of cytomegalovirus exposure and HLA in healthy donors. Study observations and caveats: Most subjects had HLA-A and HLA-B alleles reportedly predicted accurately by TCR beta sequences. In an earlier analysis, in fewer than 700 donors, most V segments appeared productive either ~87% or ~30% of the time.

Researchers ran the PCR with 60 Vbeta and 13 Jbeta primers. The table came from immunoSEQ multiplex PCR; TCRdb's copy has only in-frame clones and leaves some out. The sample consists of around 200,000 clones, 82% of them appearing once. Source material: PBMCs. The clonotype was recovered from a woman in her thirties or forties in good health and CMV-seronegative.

This CDR3 is CASSQEGRDNSPLHF. CDR3 DNA sequence: TGTGCCAGCAGCCAAGAAGGGCGGGATAATTCACCCCTCCACTTT. This chain uses TRBV4-2 with TRBJ1-6; D call uncertain. The germline V and J ends were trimmed by 0 bases and 5 bases, with 8 bases remaining between them. CDR1 and CDR2 from the germline V gene are LGHNA and YNFKEQ. This CDR3 spans 15 amino acids.